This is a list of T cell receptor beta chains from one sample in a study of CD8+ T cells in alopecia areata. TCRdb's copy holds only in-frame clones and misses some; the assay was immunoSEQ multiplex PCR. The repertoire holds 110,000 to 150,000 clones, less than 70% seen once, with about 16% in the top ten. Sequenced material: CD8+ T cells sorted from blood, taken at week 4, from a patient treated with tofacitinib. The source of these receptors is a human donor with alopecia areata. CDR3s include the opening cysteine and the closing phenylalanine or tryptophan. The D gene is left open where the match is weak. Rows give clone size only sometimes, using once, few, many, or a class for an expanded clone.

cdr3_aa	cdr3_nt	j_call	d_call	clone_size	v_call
CASSYYPTGELFF	TGTGCCAGCAGTTATTATCCCACCGGGGAGCTGTTTTTT	TRBJ2-2	.	.	TRBV6-5
CASSVGGSTGYTF	TGTGCCAGCAGCGTAGGAGGGTCTACTGGCTACACCTTC	TRBJ1-2	.	.	TRBV9
CASSEVPPNTGELFF	TGTGCCAGCAGTGAAGTCCCACCCAACACCGGGGAGCTGTTTTTT	TRBJ2-2	.	few	TRBV2
CASSLNPGGNTEAFF	TGTGCCAGCAGTTTAAACCCGGGAGGGAACACTGAAGCTTTCTTT	TRBJ1-1	.	.	TRBV27
CASSQVGGRTGELFF	TGTGCCAGCAGCCAAGTTGGGGGGCGCACCGGGGAGCTGTTTTTT	TRBJ2-2	.	few	TRBV14
CASSLNTGELFF	TGTGCCAGCAGCTTGAACACCGGGGAGCTGTTTTTT	TRBJ2-2	.	.	TRBV13
CASSLGDSGYTF	TGTGCCAGCAGCTTAGGCGACAGTGGCTACACCTTC	TRBJ1-2	.	few	TRBV7-8
CCGSTNEKLFF	TGCTGCGGGTCAACTAATGAAAAACTGTTTTTT	TRBJ1-4	.	few	TRBV2
CSGGSDTQYF	TGCAGCGGGGGGTCGGATACGCAGTATTTT	TRBJ2-3	.	.	TRBV29-1
CASSQEQTKNIQYF	TGCGCCAGCAGCCAAGAGCAGACCAAAAACATTCAGTACTTC	TRBJ2-4	.	few	TRBV4-3
CASSPREGKGYF	TGTGCCAGCAGTCCCAGGGAGGGTAAGGGATACTTC	TRBJ2-7	TRBD2	.	TRBV27
CASSLLGQQGVNTEAFF	TGTGCCAGCAGTTTATTGGGCCAACAGGGGGTAAACACTGAAGCTTTCTTT	TRBJ1-1	TRBD1	.	TRBV27
CASSENGDEQYF	TGCGCCAGCAGTGAAAATGGTGACGAGCAGTACTTC	TRBJ2-7	.	.	TRBV10-2
CASSTPPGQGIFGYTF	TGTGCCAGCAGCACCCCCCCGGGACAGGGCATCTTCGGCTACACCTTC	TRBJ1-2	TRBD1	.	TRBV9
CASSQDRRGEQFF	TGCGCCAGCAGCCAAGATCGGAGAGGGGAGCAGTTCTTC	TRBJ2-1	.	.	TRBV4-1
CASRDYEYTEAFF	TGTGCCAGTAGGGACTATGAGTACACTGAAGCTTTCTTT	TRBJ1-1	.	few	TRBV19
CSGTLPPLHF	TGCAGTGGCACGCTACCACCCCTCCACTTT	TRBJ1-6	.	.	TRBV20-1
CASSRPGTGTTGELFF	TGTGCCAGCAGCCGGCCCGGGACAGGGACCACCGGGGAGCTGTTTTTT	TRBJ2-2	TRBD1	.	TRBV11-2
CAWRETENTEAFF	TGTGCCTGGAGGGAGACAGAGAACACTGAAGCTTTCTTT	TRBJ1-1	.	.	TRBV30
CASSLRTGINTYNEQFF	TGTGCCAGCAGCTTACGGACAGGGATCAACACCTACAATGAGCAGTTCTTC	TRBJ2-1	TRBD1	.	TRBV7-2
CAISGGSADYEQYF	TGTGCCATCAGTGGGGGATCTGCCGACTACGAGCAGTACTTC	TRBJ2-7	.	.	TRBV10-3
CASSPGQGVDSPLHF	TGTGCCAGCAGCCCGGGACAGGGGGTCGATTCACCCCTCCACTTT	TRBJ1-6	TRBD1	few	TRBV7-9
CASSHSSVSYEQYF	TGTGCCAGCAGCCATTCTAGCGTCTCCTACGAGCAGTACTTC	TRBJ2-7	.	few	TRBV14
CASSQVGQGPYEQYF	TGCGCCAGCAGCCAAGTCGGACAGGGACCCTACGAGCAGTACTTC	TRBJ2-7	TRBD1	.	TRBV4-1
CASSQAGGSPEAFF	TGCGCCAGCAGCCAAGCGGGAGGGTCGCCTGAAGCTTTCTTT	TRBJ1-1	.	few	TRBV4-1
CASSLAGSYEQYF	TGTGCCAGCAGTTTAGCGGGGTCCTACGAGCAGTACTTC	TRBJ2-7	.	once	TRBV27
CASSMTTYGYTF	TGTGCCAGTAGTATGACTACCTATGGCTACACCTTC	TRBJ1-2	.	few	TRBV19
CASSLARGKPYEQYF	TGTGCCAGCAGCTTAGCGAGGGGGAAGCCCTACGAGCAGTACTTC	TRBJ2-7	.	.	TRBV11-1
CASSLMVEQFF	TGTGCCAGCAGCTTAATGGTTGAGCAGTTCTTC	TRBJ2-1	.	few	TRBV7-2
CASSSGDSQGPQHF	TGTGCCAGCAGCTCCGGGGACAGCCAGGGACCCCAGCATTTT	TRBJ1-5	TRBD1	few	TRBV5-6
CAISDGKNIQYF	TGTGCCATCAGTGACGGCAAAAACATTCAGTACTTC	TRBJ2-4	.	.	TRBV10-3
CASSGRTTRDTEAFF	TGTGCCAGCAGCGGACGGACAACCCGAGACACTGAAGCTTTCTTT	TRBJ1-1	.	.	TRBV7-2
CASSQEGRNSGNTIYF	TGCGCCAGCAGCCAAGAAGGCAGGAACTCTGGAAACACCATATATTTT	TRBJ1-3	.	.	TRBV4-1
CASSVDFKGEDYGYTF	TGTGCCAGCAGCGTAGATTTTAAAGGGGAGGACTATGGCTACACCTTC	TRBJ1-2	.	.	TRBV9
CASSSSPLHEQFF	TGTGCCAGCAGTTCCAGCCCTCTCCATGAGCAGTTCTTC	TRBJ2-1	.	many	TRBV6-5
CASSAIALSGLDGYTF	TGTGCCAGCAGTGCTATTGCCCTCTCCGGTTTGGATGGCTACACCTTC	TRBJ1-2	.	.	TRBV27
CASSRSGPGELFF	TGCGCCAGCAGTAGGAGTGGGCCCGGGGAGCTGTTTTTT	TRBJ2-2	.	few	TRBV4-1
CASSLDGAYGYTF	TGTGCCAGCAGCTTAGACGGAGCCTATGGCTACACCTTC	TRBJ1-2	.	.	TRBV7-9